This note documents a single TCR beta chain sequence. These data are taken from a study of blood T cell repertoires in COVID-19. Overall study: Samples taken during acute and convalescent COVID-19 were collected in the United States, Italy and Spain.

Clones were sequenced by immunoSEQ multiplex PCR, and TCRdb holds only the in-frame ones, with some missing. The data hold 65,000 to 80,000 clones, with approximately 82% observed a single time. In germline, CDR1 is SQVTM, CDR2 ANQGSEA. The CDR3 runs 12 residues. V trimming: 2 bases; J trimming: 7 bases; junction bases outside the gene matches: 4. The receptor was isolated from a human donor in a cohort sampled during active COVID-19. Sequences were obtained from peripheral blood. The chain uses TRBV29-1 and TRBJ2-7; 8 nucleotides align to TRBD1. The CDR3 loop reads CSVESGDREQYF. CDR3 nucleotides: TGCAGCGTTGAATCCGGGGACAGGGAGCAGTACTTC.